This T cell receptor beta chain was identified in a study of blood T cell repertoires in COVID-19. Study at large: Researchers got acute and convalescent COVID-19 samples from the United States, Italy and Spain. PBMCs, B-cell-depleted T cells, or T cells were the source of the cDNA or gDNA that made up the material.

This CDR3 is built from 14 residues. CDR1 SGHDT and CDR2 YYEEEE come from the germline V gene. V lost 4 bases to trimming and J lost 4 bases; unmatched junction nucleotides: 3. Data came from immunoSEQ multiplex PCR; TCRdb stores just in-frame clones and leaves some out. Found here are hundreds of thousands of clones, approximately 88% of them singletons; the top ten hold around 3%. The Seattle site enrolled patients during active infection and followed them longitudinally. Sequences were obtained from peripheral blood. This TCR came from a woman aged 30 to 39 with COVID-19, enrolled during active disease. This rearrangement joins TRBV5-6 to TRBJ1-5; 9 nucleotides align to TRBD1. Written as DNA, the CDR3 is TGTGCCAGCAGCCCCGGGACAGGGAATCAGCCCCAGCATTTT. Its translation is CASSPGTGNQPQHF.